This T cell receptor (beta chain) is from a study of blood T cell repertoires in COVID-19. Clones were read by immunoSEQ multiplex PCR, and TCRdb kept only the in-frame ones, dropping some. Among 300,000 or so clones listed, around 90% were seen once. The material sequenced was peripheral blood. This sequence was found in a man between 65 and 79 years old with acute or convalescent COVID-19.

For the CDR3, the DNA is TGCGCGGACAGCCAGTCCAATCAGCCCCAGCATTTT. Translating it yields CADSQSNQPQHF. The rearrangement joins TRBV5-1 to TRBJ1-5, with TRBD1 as a possible D gene (6 bases). Germline V gene lookup returns CDR1 SGHRS and CDR2 YFSETQ. This CDR3 spans 12 amino acids.